This T cell receptor (beta chain) appears in the sequencing data of a study of CD8 T cells in Susac syndrome. CD8+ and CD4+ T cells circulating in blood were sequenced for TCR beta. Random hexamers were used to reverse transcribe the RNA input (roughly 0.5 to 1 ug). Across 54 Vbeta and 13 Jbeta, TCR beta CDR3 was amplified with immunoSEQ multiplex PCR. TCRdb re-called the immunoSEQ multiplex PCR reads with MiXCR, one entry per CDR3 protein. The sample consists of around 130,000 distinct CDR3 sequences, roughly 94% of them appearing once. CDR1 is LGHNA, CDR2 YSLEER, per germline. This CDR3 region has 16 residues. V was cut by 1 base and J by 1 base, with 11 bases left in between.

Sequencing was done on a sample of CD4+ T cells from PBMCs. The J gene is TRBJ1-5, the V gene TRBV4-3; no clear D. This clonotype originated in a human donor in good health. The CDR3 spells CASSQGVGASNQPQHF. The CDR3, as DNA: TGCGCCAGCAGCCAAGGGGTCGGAGCAAGCAATCAGCCCCAGCATTTT.